This TCR beta chain was obtained from a study of blood T cell repertoires in COVID-19. The overall study: The United States, Italy and Spain supplied acute and convalescent COVID-19 samples. Sample material is recorded as cDNA or gDNA derived from T cells, B-cell-depleted T cells, or PBMCs.

V lost 3 bases to trimming and J lost 4 bases; unmatched junction nucleotides: 4. The CDR3 is 14 amino acids. The germline V gene encodes CDR1 MNHEY and CDR2 SMNVEV (reference sequence). In the study's own analysis: Estimates of nucleated cell counts were drawn from the amplification of reference gene primers. Using immunoSEQ multiplex PCR, the repertoire was profiled, and TCRdb retains in-frame clones only, with some absent. D and trimming come from the DNA, and the V and J calls and clone size come from that table. The data hold roughly 140,000 clones, with 80% to 90% observed a single time. J is TRBJ2-5 and V is TRBV27; the match to TRBD1 covers 8 bases. This receptor was obtained from a woman aged 60 to 75 with active COVID-19. The sequencing sample was made of peripheral blood. CDR3 sequence (DNA): TGTGCCAGCAGTTTTAACAGGGGGGCAGAGACCCAGTACTTC. Translation gives CASSFNRGAETQYF.